This TCR beta chain was identified in a study of shared clonotypes between healthy human individuals. Findings and caveats of the study: Non-shared clonotypes were found to have lower generation probabilities than the clonotypes that were shared by all four of the sorted-subset donors. Roughly 5% of naive CD4 clonotypes were common to a few donors.

Assay: immunoSEQ multiplex PCR; the TCRdb copy retains only in-frame clones and omits some. The repertoire holds 950,000 to 1,300,000 clones, with roughly 70% as singletons. Concerning this clone: Its antigen is still unknown.

The sequence came from a man younger than 30 in good health. The specimen was memory CD4+ T cells sorted from blood. Subset of the sample: CD45RA-negative fraction.

As DNA, the CDR3 is TGTGCTAGTGGTTTGCGGACGAGGCCCGGAAACACCATATATTTT. Translation gives CASGLRTRPGNTIYF. The chain uses TRBV12-5 and TRBJ1-3; no clear D gene. CDR3 length: 15 residues. Trimming took 2 bases from V and 4 from J, leaving 12 bases between them. From germline, CDR1 is LGHNT and CDR2 FRNRAP.